The next 31 T cell receptor beta chains were all read from a single sample in a study of Graves' ophthalmopathy and Graves' hyperthyroidism. RNA transcripts served as template for amplifying TCR beta CDR3 sequences. RT-PCR was first run with HTBI primers, then multiplex PCR in a second round. One entry per CDR3 protein results from TCRdb running MiXCR on the multiplex PCR reads. The sample shows approximately 480,000 distinct CDR3 sequences, 13% to 15% of them seen only once. Specimen: blood. The receptors were gathered from a woman in her 30s with Graves' ophthalmopathy.

V gene TRBV9 combines with J gene TRBJ1-2, with 8 bases that match TRBD1. After removal of 4 bases from V and 8 bases from J, the junction contained 4 bases not matched to a gene. The CDR3 is made up of 12 amino acids. In germline, CDR1 is SGDLS, CDR2 YYNGEE. The DNA for the CDR3 is TGTGCCAGCAGCCGGACAGGGTTCGGCTACACCTTC. Protein product: CASSRTGFGYTF. Supplemented by reference TRBV9 and TRBJ1-2, the full variable domain reads DSGVTQTPKHLITATGQRVTLRCSPRSGDLSVYWYQQSLDQGLQFLIQYYNGEERAKGNILERFSAQQFPDLHSELNLSSLELGDSALYFCASSRTGFGYTFGSGTRLTVV.

The chain links TRBV28 to TRBJ1-1; 9 bases map to TRBD1. The CDR3 is 17 amino acids. Per germline, CDR1 MDHEN and CDR2 SYDVKM. The J segment lost 1 base and the V segment lost 10 bases, leaving 16 bases of the junction unmatched. The CDR3 region has the DNA TGTGCCAATCCCCCGTCACAGGGGGCTAAAGGGAACACTGAAGCTTTCTTT. Translation gives CANPPSQGAKGNTEAFF.

Ten or more counts support this clonotype. The genes are TRBV29-1 and TRBJ2-7; TRBD1 aligns across 11 bases. CDR3 length: 15 amino acids. The J segment lost 2 bases and the V segment lost 2 bases, leaving 5 bases of the junction unmatched. From germline, CDR1 is SQVTM and CDR2 ANQGSEA. The CDR3 nucleotides are TGCAGCGTTGAAACGGACAGGGGGCGCGCCTACGAGCAGTACTTC. Its translation: CSVETDRGRAYEQYF.

The gene calls are TRBV6-1 and TRBJ2-5, with unresolved D. Germline V gene sequence: CDR1 MNHNS, CDR2 SASEGT. V lost 4 bases, J lost 5 bases, and 11 bases lay in between. There are 13 residues in the CDR3. The CDR3 region has the DNA TGTGCCAGCAGTGGCTCACCCTGGGAGACCCAGTACTTC. Protein product: CASSGSPWETQYF.

This clonotype was found many times. The chain is built from TRBV20-1 and TRBJ2-7; D is perhaps TRBD2 (6 bases). V lost 4 bases and J lost 4, with 17 bases in between. The CDR3 has 14 amino acids. From germline, CDR1 is DFQATT and CDR2 SNEGSKA (reference sequence). CDR3 region: CSAKAPAGKYEQYF. In DNA, the CDR3 is TGCAGTGCTAAGGCCCCCGCGGGAAAATACGAGCAGTACTTC.

The chain links TRBV7-8 to TRBJ1-2, with 8 bases identical to TRBD1. After removal of 5 bases from V and 0 bases from J, the junction contained 8 bases not matched to a gene. The germline V gene has CDR1 SGHVS and CDR2 FQNEAQ. This CDR3 has 16 amino acids. The CDR3 DNA reads as TGTGCCAGCAGCCTCCCGGACAGGGCTGCTAACTATGGCTACACCTTC. It encodes CASSLPDRAANYGYTF. The full variable domain, rest sourced from reference TRBV7-8 and TRBJ1-2, is GAGVSQSPRYKVAKRGQDVALRCDPISGHVSLFWYQQALGQGPEFLTYFQNEAQLDKSGLPSDRFFAERPEGSVSTLKIQRTQQEDSAVYLCASSLPDRAANYGYTFGSGTRLTVV.

This chain connects TRBV12-3 or TRBV12-4 to TRBJ2-7; 9 nucleotides align to TRBD1. CDR3 length equals 12 residues. With 6 bases clipped from V and 7 bases from J, the junction kept 4 bases outside the gene matches. The CDR3 DNA follows: TGTGCCAGCAGGGGACAGGGACGGGAGCAGTACTTC. This sequence encodes CASRGQGREQYF.

As regards this clonotype: This clone may be a read error of a much larger clone one base away. The J gene is TRBJ2-5, the V gene TRBV19; D might be TRBD2 (6 bases). Germline V gene lookup returns CDR1 LNHDA and CDR2 SQIVND (reference sequence). This CDR3 is built from 15 residues. The V end was cut by 6 bases, the J end by 1 base, with 15 bases between. CDR3 protein: CASSNNVGLQETQYF. Written as DNA, the CDR3 is TGTGCCAGTAGCAATAATGTGGGACTCCAAGAGACCCAGTACTTC.

This clonotype came up many times. The rearrangement links TRBV20-1 to TRBJ2-5; D is uncertain. The germline V and J ends were trimmed by 6 bases and 0 bases, with 11 bases remaining between them. This CDR3 comprises 13 residues. Germline-derived CDR1 and CDR2 are DFQATT and SNEGSKA (reference sequence). CDR3 protein: CSALFGDQETQYF. DNA for the CDR3: TGCAGTGCCCTATTCGGAGACCAAGAGACCCAGTACTTC.

This clonotype has more than one count but fewer than ten. The chain carries TRBV18 and TRBJ1-1, with D perhaps matching TRBD1 (5 bases). CDR1 is KGHSH and CDR2 is LQKENI in the germline V gene. The CDR3 covers 14 residues. V lost 3 bases and J 4 bases, leaving 12 bases between the germline ends. Written as DNA, the CDR3 is TGTGCCAGCTCACCCCGGGACCAGGGCACTGAAGCTTTCTTT. Translation gives CASSPRDQGTEAFF. The variable domain in full, with the rest retrieved from reference TRBV18 and TRBJ1-1, is NAGVMQNPRHLVRRRGQEARLRCSPMKGHSHVYWYRQLPEEGLKFMVYLQKENIIDESGMPKERFSAEFPKEGPSILRIQQVVRGDSAAYFCASSPRDQGTEAFFGQGTRLTVV.

There are many counts of this clonotype. The rearrangement uses TRBV6-2 or TRBV6-3 and TRBJ1-1; the D gene is possibly TRBD1 (5 bases). This CDR3 spans 17 amino acids. Trimming took 4 bases from V and 0 from J, leaving 18 bases between them. The germline V gene has CDR1 MNHEY and CDR2 SVGEGT. This chain's CDR3 is CASSFPTARELNTEAFF. The CDR3 region has the DNA TGTGCCAGCAGTTTTCCGACAGCCCGGGAACTGAACACTGAAGCTTTCTTT.

At least ten counts were recorded for this clonotype. The chain employs TRBV30 and TRBJ2-7; D is uncertain. Trimming cost V 1 base and J 0 bases, with 7 bases left between them. This CDR3 has 13 amino acids. Per germline, CDR1 GTSNPN and CDR2 SVGIG (reference sequence). CDR3 bases: TGTGCCTGGAGTGCGGGTCCCTCCTACGAGCAGTACTTC. Protein: CAWSAGPSYEQYF.

The table lists this clonotype with many counts. V is TRBV9 and J is TRBJ2-5; D is undetermined. The CDR3 runs to 14 residues. CDR1 is SGDLS and CDR2 is YYNGEE in the germline V gene. V dropped 0 bases and J dropped 5 bases, with 11 bases sitting between them. The CDR3 bases are TGTGCCAGCAGCGTAGACTTACGGGTCGAGACCCAGTACTTC. Translating gives CASSVDLRVETQYF.

This clonotype has at least ten counts. The V gene is TRBV6-1, the J gene TRBJ1-5, with D possibly matching TRBD1 (5 bases). V dropped 3 bases and J dropped 0 bases, with 9 bases sitting between them. This CDR3 is 15 amino acids long. The germline V gene encodes CDR1 MNHNS and CDR2 SASEGT. This chain's CDR3 is CASSERRGSNQPQHF. CDR3 coding DNA: TGTGCCAGCAGTGAGAGAAGGGGTAGCAATCAGCCCCAGCATTTT.

In this sample, this clonotype turned up many times. The genes are TRBV11-1 and TRBJ2-7, with TRBD1 identical over 10 bases. Germline lookup yields CDR1 SGHAT and CDR2 FQDESV (reference sequence). With V trimmed by 1 base and J by 2 bases, 5 bases remained unmatched. There are 16 residues in the CDR3. CDR3 DNA: TGTGCCAGCAGCTTAGTTTCGGGACAGGGGACCTACGAGCAGTACTTC. It specifies CASSLVSGQGTYEQYF.

This clonotype was found many times. Lacking the conserved final phenylalanine or tryptophan, this CDR3 likely reflects a read error. The rearrangement joins TRBV6-1 to TRBJ1-2; D gene unclear. Per germline, CDR1 MNHNS and CDR2 SASEGT. V gave up 6 bases and J gave up 1 base, with 18 bases separating them. This CDR3 region has 16 residues. The CDR3 region is CASRHTVIGYNYGYTL. In DNA, the CDR3 is TGTGCCAGCAGACACACAGTTATTGGGTATAACTATGGCTACACCCTC.

In this sample, this clonotype turned up a few times. This chain uses TRBV13 with TRBJ2-2; possibly TRBD1 or TRBD2 for D (5 bases each). The germline CDR1 and CDR2 sequences are PRHDT and FYEKMQ (reference sequence). V lost 4 bases, J lost 8 bases, and 20 bases lay in between. This CDR3 contains 16 residues. The CDR3 loop reads CASSSIRDGGGGELFF. CDR3 bases: TGTGCCAGCAGCTCGATCCGGGACGGAGGCGGTGGGGAGCTGTTTTTT.

Many counts were recorded for this clonotype. The chain carries TRBV7-8 and TRBJ1-3; D is possibly TRBD1 (6 bases). The CDR3 covers 16 residues. Germline values: CDR1 SGHVS, CDR2 FQNEAQ. V was cut by 5 bases and J by 0 bases, with 14 bases left in between. The CDR3 sequence: CASSPSGQNSGNTIYF. For the CDR3, the DNA is TGTGCCAGCAGCCCCAGTGGACAGAACTCTGGAAACACCATATATTTT.

This clonotype was recorded at least ten times. This chain uses TRBV24-1 with TRBJ2-5, with D unclear. Trimming took 3 bases from V and 0 from J, leaving 10 bases between them. The CDR3 runs to 15 residues. The V gene's germline CDR1 is KGHDR and CDR2 SFDVKD. The CDR3 coding sequence is TGTGCCACCAGTGATCCTACAGAGAACCAAGAGACCCAGTACTTC. It codes for CATSDPTENQETQYF.

The rearrangement joins TRBV7-2 to TRBJ1-5; D unresolved. Germline CDR1 and CDR2: SGHTA and FQGNSA. CDR3 size: 15 residues. V was trimmed by 4 bases and J by 5 bases, leaving 15 bases between them. The CDR3 coding sequence is TGTGCCAGCAGCTCCACGGGTGGGGTGGATCAGCCCCAGCATTTT. Translated: CASSSTGGVDQPQHF.

This clonotype was observed a few times. The V gene is TRBV3-1, the J gene TRBJ2-2; D remains unclear. The CDR3 is made up of 16 amino acids. The V and J ends lost 3 bases and 2 bases respectively, with 13 bases between them. Germline CDR1 reads LGHDT; CDR2 reads YNNKEL (reference sequence). The CDR3 loop is CASSHDRTLNTGELFF. For the CDR3, the DNA is TGTGCCAGCAGCCACGACCGGACCCTAAACACCGGGGAGCTGTTTTTT.

There are many counts of this clonotype. The rearrangement joins TRBV28 to TRBJ2-5; 7 bases match TRBD2. The CDR3 is made up of 17 amino acids. V was pared by 2 bases and J by 2 bases, with 11 bases of the junction left unmatched. Germline lookup yields CDR1 MDHEN and CDR2 SYDVKM. DNA of the CDR3: TGTGCCAGCAGTTTAGGCCGGCTAGCGGCCAGTCAAGAGACCCAGTACTTC. Translating it yields CASSLGRLAASQETQYF.

V and J are TRBV24-1 and TRBJ2-3, with TRBD2 as a possible D gene (5 bases). Trimming stripped 3 bases from V and 0 bases from J, with 15 bases between. The CDR3 length is 17 residues. The germline V gene encodes CDR1 KGHDR and CDR2 SFDVKD. The CDR3 DNA reads as TGTGCCACCAGTGATCCCGCGGGCTCCGCTAGCACAGATACGCAGTATTTT. Translated: CATSDPAGSASTDTQYF.

This clonotype showed up many times. V and J are TRBV12-3 or TRBV12-4 and TRBJ2-7; D ambiguous. V lost 4 bases and J lost 1, with 8 bases in between. The CDR3 length is 13 residues. The CDR3 is CASSYQPSYEQYF. The CDR3 coding sequence is TGTGCCAGCAGTTATCAGCCATCCTACGAGCAGTACTTC.

Ten or more counts support this clonotype. DNA for the CDR3: TGCGCCAGCAGCCCGGATCCGGGACGAAGGGAAGAGACCCAGTACTTC. This sequence encodes CASSPDPGRREETQYF. V and J are TRBV5-1 and TRBJ2-5; D is tentatively TRBD1 or TRBD2 (5 bases each). Germline CDR1 and CDR2: SGHRS and YFSETQ. The CDR3 runs to 16 residues. Trimming left V 4 bases short and J 3 bases short, with 19 bases between.

This clonotype was counted ten times or more. Here the CDR3 reads CASSLAPTDTQYF. CDR3 bases: TGTGCCAGCAGCTTAGCTCCGACAGATACGCAGTATTTT. The gene calls are TRBV11-2 and TRBJ2-3; D unresolved. Germline assignment: CDR1 SGHAT and CDR2 FQNNGV. The CDR3 runs to 13 residues. Trimming pared 1 base from V and 3 bases from J, leaving 5 bases between.

Details on this clonotype: A much larger clone differs from this one at a single base, so this may be a read error. Here the CDR3 omits its conserved ending phenylalanine or tryptophan, so a read error is the likely source. CDR3 in DNA: TGCAGTGCTTCGTCAGATACCTACGAGCAGTACTAC. It translates to CSASSDTYEQYY. The V gene is TRBV20-1, the J gene TRBJ2-7; D not resolved. V shed 5 bases and J shed 2 bases, with 10 bases lying between them. The CDR3 spans 12 residues. Germline CDR1 is DFQATT and CDR2 is SNEGSKA (reference sequence).

This clonotype was detected only a few times. The chain recombines TRBV11-2 with TRBJ1-1, with D possibly matching TRBD1 (5 bases). The germline V gene has CDR1 SGHAT and CDR2 FQNNGV. Trimming cost V 0 bases and J 4 bases, with 9 bases left between them. CDR3 length: 14 residues. This CDR3 reads CASSLDIGATEAFF. The CDR3 nucleotides are TGTGCCAGCAGCTTAGATATTGGGGCCACTGAAGCTTTCTTT.

In its sample, this clonotype was seen many times. The V call is TRBV12-5, the J call TRBJ2-2; TRBD1 aligns across 9 bases. V lost 2 bases to trimming and J lost 3 bases; unmatched junction nucleotides: 10. The CDR3 runs to 18 residues. Germline lookup yields CDR1 LGHNT and CDR2 FRNRAP. This CDR3 is CASGLKAGTGTHTGELFF. CDR3 sequence (DNA): TGTGCTAGTGGTTTGAAGGCCGGGACAGGGACACACACCGGGGAGCTGTTTTTT. The variable domain in full, completed from reference TRBV12-5 and TRBJ2-2, reads DARVTQTPRHKVTEMGQEVTMRCQPILGHNTVFWYRQTMMQGLELLAYFRNRAPLDDSGMPKDRFSAEMPDATLATLKIQPSEPRDSAVYFCASGLKAGTGTHTGELFFGEGSRLTVL.

In its sample, this clonotype was seen a few times. The chain links TRBV15 to TRBJ2-5, with 7 bases aligning to TRBD1. The CDR3 is 14 amino acids. With 4 bases clipped from V and 4 bases from J, the junction kept 6 bases outside the gene matches. Germline CDR1 reads LNHNV; CDR2 reads YYDKDF (reference sequence). The CDR3 coding sequence is TGTGCCACCAGCAAAAGACAGGGTGCAGAGACCCAGTACTTC. It codes for CATSKRQGAETQYF.

At least ten counts were recorded for this clonotype. The chain recombines TRBV6-5 with TRBJ2-2; D possibly corresponds to TRBD2 (5 bases). The CDR3 extends over 15 amino acids. V was cut by 6 bases and J by 3 bases, with 14 bases left in between. Germline values: CDR1 MNHEY, CDR2 SVGAGI. CDR3 DNA sequence: TGTGCCAGCAGATTACTCAGCGGTTACACCGGGGAGCTGTTTTTT. This gives the protein CASRLLSGYTGELFF.